Listed below are T cell receptor beta chains from one sample, sequenced in a study of blood T cells in healthy people across ages. MiXCR, run by TCRdb on the 5' RACE reads, gives a single entry per CDR3 protein. The profile covers approximately 490,000 distinct CDR3 sequences, with 24% appearing a single time and around 10% taken by the ten largest. These records were also assigned to another study, of T cells of mothers and their children.

Sequencing was performed on blood. These receptors were obtained from a boy aged 5-17 years in good health. Both conserved end residues are part of each CDR3. The D gene is left open where the match is weak. The size of a clone is reported for some rows only, either as once, few or many, or as a class for expanded clones.

D gene: .
J gene: TRBJ2-1
V gene: TRBV4-1
clone size: .
CDR3 DNA: TGCGCCAGCAGCCAAGATTTAACTTCCCCCTACAATGAGCAGTTCTTC
CDR3 protein: CASSQDLTSPYNEQFF

D gene: TRBD2
J gene: TRBJ2-1
V gene: TRBV6-2/TRBV6-3
clone size: few
CDR3 DNA: TGTGCCAGCAGATTTCGCGGGAGTACCTACAATGAGCAGTTCTTC
CDR3 protein: CASRFRGSTYNEQFF

D gene: .
J gene: TRBJ2-6
V gene: TRBV6-2/TRBV6-3
clone size: .
CDR3 DNA: TGTGCCAGCAGTTACTCGATCAGGGGCCGGGTTTTGGTGGGAGATCTCTCTGGGGCCAACGTCCTGACTTTC
CDR3 protein: CASSYSIRGRVLVGDLSGANVLTF

D gene: .
J gene: TRBJ2-7
V gene: TRBV12-3/TRBV12-4
clone size: few
CDR3 DNA: TGTGCCAGCAGTTTAGCGCCACGGATCTACGAGCAGTACTTC
CDR3 protein: CASSLAPRIYEQYF

D gene: .
J gene: TRBJ2-3
V gene: TRBV27
clone size: .
CDR3 DNA: TGTGCCAGCAGTTTAATGGTTTCGCCCCGCGCAGATACGCAGTATTTT
CDR3 protein: CASSLMVSPRADTQYF

D gene: .
J gene: TRBJ1-1
V gene: TRBV29-1
clone size: few
CDR3 DNA: TGCAGCGTTGGACCGGAGAACACTGAAGCTTTCTTT
CDR3 protein: CSVGPENTEAFF

D gene: TRBD2
J gene: TRBJ2-4
V gene: TRBV6-2/TRBV6-3
clone size: .
CDR3 DNA: TGTGCCAGCAGTTACTCGAGACTAGCGAGCCAAAACATTCAGTACTTC
CDR3 protein: CASSYSRLASQNIQYF

D gene: .
J gene: TRBJ2-7
V gene: TRBV20-1
clone size: .
CDR3 DNA: TGCAGTGCTCCTTCGGACATGGGGCGCGAGCAGTACTTC
CDR3 protein: CSAPSDMGREQYF

D gene: TRBD1
J gene: TRBJ1-1
V gene: TRBV12-3/TRBV12-4
clone size: .
CDR3 DNA: TGTGCCAGCAGCCACCGACAGGGGACCAACACTGAAGCTTTCTTT
CDR3 protein: CASSHRQGTNTEAFF

D gene: .
J gene: TRBJ2-1
V gene: TRBV27
clone size: .
CDR3 DNA: TGTGCCAGCAGAACAGGGGGGGCCAATGAGCAGTTCTTC
CDR3 protein: CASRTGGANEQFF

D gene: TRBD2
J gene: TRBJ2-1
V gene: TRBV28
clone size: few
CDR3 DNA: TGTGCCAGCAGCGATCCCCGTCCGGGGGGAGCGGGCTACAATGAGCAGTTCTTC
CDR3 protein: CASSDPRPGGAGYNEQFF

D gene: .
J gene: TRBJ2-6
V gene: TRBV20-1
clone size: few
CDR3 DNA: TGCAGTGCCAGGACAGTTTCCTCTGGGGCCAACGTCCTGACTTTC
CDR3 protein: CSARTVSSGANVLTF

D gene: .
J gene: TRBJ1-1
V gene: TRBV29-1
clone size: .
CDR3 DNA: TGCAGCGGGGAACAGCGATCCACTGAAGCTTTCTTT
CDR3 protein: CSGEQRSTEAFF